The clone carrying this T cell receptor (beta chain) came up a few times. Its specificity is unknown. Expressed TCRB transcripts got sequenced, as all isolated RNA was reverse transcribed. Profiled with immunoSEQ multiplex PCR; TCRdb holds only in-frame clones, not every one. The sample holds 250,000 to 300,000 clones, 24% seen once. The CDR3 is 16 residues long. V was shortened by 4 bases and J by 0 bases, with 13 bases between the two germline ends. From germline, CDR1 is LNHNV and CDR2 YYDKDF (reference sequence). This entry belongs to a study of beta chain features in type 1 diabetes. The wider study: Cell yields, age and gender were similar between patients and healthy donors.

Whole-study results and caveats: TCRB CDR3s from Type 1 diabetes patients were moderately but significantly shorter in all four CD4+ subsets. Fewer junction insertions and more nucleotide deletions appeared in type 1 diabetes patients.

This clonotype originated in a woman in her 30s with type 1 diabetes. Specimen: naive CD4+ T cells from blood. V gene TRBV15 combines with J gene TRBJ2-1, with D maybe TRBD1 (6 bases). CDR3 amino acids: CATSTRTASSYNEQFF. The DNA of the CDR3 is TGTGCCACCAGCACCCGGACAGCTAGCTCCTACAATGAGCAGTTCTTC.